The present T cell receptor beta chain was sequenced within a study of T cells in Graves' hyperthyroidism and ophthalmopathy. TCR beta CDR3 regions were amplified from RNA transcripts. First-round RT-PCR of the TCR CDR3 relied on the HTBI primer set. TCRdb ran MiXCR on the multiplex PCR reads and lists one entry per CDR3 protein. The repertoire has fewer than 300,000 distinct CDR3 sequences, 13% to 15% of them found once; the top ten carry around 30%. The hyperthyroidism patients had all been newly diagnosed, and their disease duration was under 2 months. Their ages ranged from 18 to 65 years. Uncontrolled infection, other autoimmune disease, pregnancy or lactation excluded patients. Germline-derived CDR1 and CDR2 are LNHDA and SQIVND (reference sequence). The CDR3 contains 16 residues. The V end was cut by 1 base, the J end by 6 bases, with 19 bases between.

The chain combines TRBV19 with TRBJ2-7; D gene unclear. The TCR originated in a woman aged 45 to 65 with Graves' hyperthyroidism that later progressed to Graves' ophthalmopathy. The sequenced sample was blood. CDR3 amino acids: CASSIGGGPLGGEQYF. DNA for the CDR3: TGTGCCAGTAGTATAGGCGGCGGCCCTTTGGGCGGCGAGCAGTACTTC.